This T cell receptor (beta chain) was observed in a study of shared clonotypes between healthy human individuals. This clone was seen a single time. Antigen: not known. The protocol was immunoSEQ multiplex PCR, while the TCRdb copy is restricted to in-frame clones and leaves out a portion. The table lists roughly 2.2 million clones, about 92% of them singletons. Notes on the study in general: Clonotypes shared by all four donors outscored non-shared clonotypes in generation probability.

The CDR3 totals 12 residues. V lost 8 bases to trimming and J lost 6 bases, with 10 bases between them. Germline lookup yields CDR1 MNHEY and CDR2 SVGAGI. This TCR came from a man aged 18 to 35 in good health. Some clones in this sample may be carry-over from other donors' samples. The chain combines TRBV6-5 with TRBJ1-4; D unclear. The sample consisted of naive CD4+ T cells from PBMCs. The subset was: CD45RA+ positively selected. The CDR3 sequence: CASGEVYEKLFF. In DNA, the CDR3 is TGTGCCAGCGGGGAAGTATATGAAAAACTGTTTTTT.